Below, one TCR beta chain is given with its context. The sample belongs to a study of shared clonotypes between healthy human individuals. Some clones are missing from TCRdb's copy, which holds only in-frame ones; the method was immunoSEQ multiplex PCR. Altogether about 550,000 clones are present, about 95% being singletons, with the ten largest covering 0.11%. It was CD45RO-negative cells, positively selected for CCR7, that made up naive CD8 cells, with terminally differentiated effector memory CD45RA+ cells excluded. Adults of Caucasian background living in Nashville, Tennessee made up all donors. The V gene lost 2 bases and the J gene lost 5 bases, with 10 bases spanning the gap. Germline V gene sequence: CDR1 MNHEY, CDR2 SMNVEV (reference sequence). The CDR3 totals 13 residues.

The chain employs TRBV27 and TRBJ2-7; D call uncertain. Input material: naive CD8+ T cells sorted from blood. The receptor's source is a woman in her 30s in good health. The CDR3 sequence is CASSLEEDHEQYF. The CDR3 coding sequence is TGTGCCAGCAGTTTAGAAGAGGACCACGAGCAGTACTTC.